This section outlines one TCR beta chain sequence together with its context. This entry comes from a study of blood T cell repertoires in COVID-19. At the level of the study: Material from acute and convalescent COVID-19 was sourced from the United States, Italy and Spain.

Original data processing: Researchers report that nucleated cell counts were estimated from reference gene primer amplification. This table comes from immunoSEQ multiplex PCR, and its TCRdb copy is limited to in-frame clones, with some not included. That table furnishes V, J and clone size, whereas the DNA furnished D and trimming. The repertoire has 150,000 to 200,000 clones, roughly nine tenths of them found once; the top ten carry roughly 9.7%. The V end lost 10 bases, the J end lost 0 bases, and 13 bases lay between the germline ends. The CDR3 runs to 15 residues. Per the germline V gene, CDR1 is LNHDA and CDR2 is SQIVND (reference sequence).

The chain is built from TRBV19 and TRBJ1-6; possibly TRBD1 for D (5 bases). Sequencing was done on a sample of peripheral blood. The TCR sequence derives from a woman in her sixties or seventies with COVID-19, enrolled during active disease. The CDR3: CATEEGSSYNSPLHF. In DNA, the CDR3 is TGTGCCACGGAGGAGGGGAGCTCCTATAATTCACCCCTCCACTTT.